These 10 T cell receptor beta chains share one sample of origin, sequenced in a study of beta chain features in type 1 diabetes (dated by TCRdb to 2017 to 2018). Library preparation was by the immunoSEQ multiplex PCR assay. All of the isolated RNA was reverse transcribed with the High Capacity cDNA Reverse Transcription Kit, so expressed TCRB transcripts were sequenced. TCRdb retrieved this table from immuneACCESS and kept in-frame rearrangements only. Not all clones are present; in checked studies, unresolved V genes account for under half, and no reason is known for the remainder. The sample table holds 300,000 to 350,000 clones, of which approximately 8.2% were seen once. The ten largest clones represent less than 0.45% of the sample. The sample consisted of central memory CD4+ T cells from blood. The source of these receptors is a woman aged 18 to 35 in good health.

This clone was seen a few times. This chain uses TRBV15 with TRBJ1-2; D ambiguous. Germline V gives CDR1 LNHNV, CDR2 YYDKDF (reference sequence). With 0 bases removed from V and 4 bases from J, the gap between germline ends came to 3 bases. The CDR3 runs to 12 residues. The CDR3 loop is CATSRDAYGYTF. CDR3 DNA sequence: TGTGCCACCAGCAGAGATGCCTATGGCTACACCTTC.

This chain links TRBV11-3 with TRBJ2-5; possibly TRBD1 for D (5 bases). The germline V gene encodes CDR1 SGHNT and CDR2 YENEEA. The CDR3 loop spans 13 amino acids. The V gene lost 5 bases and the J gene lost 3 bases, with 10 bases spanning the gap. Here the CDR3 DNA reads TGTGCCAGCAGCCCCTCCAGGGAAGAGACCCAGTACTTC. Protein product: CASSPSREETQYF.

This clone was recorded a few times. This chain uses TRBV15 with TRBJ2-1; the match to TRBD2 covers 7 bases. Germline V gene sequence: CDR1 LNHNV, CDR2 YYDKDF (reference sequence). With V trimmed by 6 bases and J by 7 bases, 9 bases remained unmatched. This CDR3 comprises 14 residues. The CDR3 DNA sequence: TGTGCCACCAGTTACCCGGGAGGCCGGAATGAGCAGTTCTTC. It specifies CATSYPGGRNEQFF.

In this sample, this clone turned up many times. The chain uses TRBV7-9 and TRBJ1-1; D unclear. CDR3 length: 14 amino acids. Germline loops: CDR1 SEHNR, CDR2 FQNEAQ (reference sequence). Trimming took off 3 bases at V and 5 bases at J, with 13 bases between the two ends. CDR3 sequence reads: CASSFSGTKTEAFF. For the CDR3, the DNA is TGTGCCAGCAGCTTTAGTGGAACGAAAACTGAAGCTTTCTTT.

In the case of this clone: At one end the junction does not follow the germline gene, possibly because of a read error. This chain connects TRBV6-5 to TRBJ2-1, with D hard to call. Germline loops: CDR1 MNHEY, CDR2 SVGAGI. This CDR3 region has 14 residues. In nucleotides, the CDR3 is TGTGCCATCAGTGATGCCTACTCCTACAATGAGCAGTTCTTC. Translation: CAISDAYSYNEQFF.

This clone was seen only a few times. The chain couples TRBV28 to TRBJ1-1, with D uncertain. Germline V gene sequence: CDR1 MDHEN, CDR2 SYDVKM. Trimming took off 4 bases at V and 3 bases at J, with 24 bases between the two ends. The CDR3 totals 18 residues. CDR3 nucleotide sequence: TGTGCCAGCAGTTCCCAGCCGTCAGTTTCGGGCTATTACACTGAAGCTTTCTTT. This gives the protein CASSSQPSVSGYYTEAFF.

The chain combines TRBV10-3 with TRBJ2-3; TRBD1 is a possible D gene (6 bases). This CDR3 is 17 amino acids long. The V and J ends lost 4 bases and 2 bases respectively, with 19 bases between them. Germline loops: CDR1 ENHRY, CDR2 SYGVKD. The CDR3 spells CAISGGPGQRHTDTQYF. The CDR3 nucleotides are TGTGCCATCAGTGGGGGACCGGGACAACGCCACACAGATACGCAGTATTTT.

This clone was counted between two and nine times. J is TRBJ1-3 and V is TRBV6-5; 7 nucleotides align to TRBD1. The CDR3 covers 16 residues. Trimming at V came to 4 bases and at J to 0 bases, leaving 6 bases not matched to a gene. In germline, CDR1 is MNHEY, CDR2 SVGAGI. The CDR3 reads CASSWGQPSSGNTIYF. CDR3 bases: TGTGCCAGCAGTTGGGGACAGCCGAGCTCTGGAAACACCATATATTTT.

This clone was seen more than once but under ten times. The V and J genes are TRBV11-2 and TRBJ2-1; possible D gene TRBD2, 6 bases. The V end was cut by 4 bases, the J end by 8 bases, with 24 bases between. The CDR3 is made up of 17 amino acids. Germline V lookup: CDR1 SGHAT, CDR2 FQNNGV. The DNA for the CDR3 is TGTGCCAGCAGCTCTCCCCCAGGGCGGGAAATGTTTGATGAGCAGTTCTTC. Its translation: CASSSPPGREMFDEQFF.

The chain is built from TRBV6-5 and TRBJ2-4; 12 bases line up with TRBD1. Germline V gene sequence: CDR1 MNHEY, CDR2 SVGAGI. J lost 7 bases, V lost 6 bases, and 7 bases had no gene match. The CDR3 consists of 15 residues. The CDR3: CASRSGQGALNIQYF. The DNA for the CDR3 is TGTGCCAGCAGATCGGGACAGGGGGCATTGAACATTCAGTACTTC.